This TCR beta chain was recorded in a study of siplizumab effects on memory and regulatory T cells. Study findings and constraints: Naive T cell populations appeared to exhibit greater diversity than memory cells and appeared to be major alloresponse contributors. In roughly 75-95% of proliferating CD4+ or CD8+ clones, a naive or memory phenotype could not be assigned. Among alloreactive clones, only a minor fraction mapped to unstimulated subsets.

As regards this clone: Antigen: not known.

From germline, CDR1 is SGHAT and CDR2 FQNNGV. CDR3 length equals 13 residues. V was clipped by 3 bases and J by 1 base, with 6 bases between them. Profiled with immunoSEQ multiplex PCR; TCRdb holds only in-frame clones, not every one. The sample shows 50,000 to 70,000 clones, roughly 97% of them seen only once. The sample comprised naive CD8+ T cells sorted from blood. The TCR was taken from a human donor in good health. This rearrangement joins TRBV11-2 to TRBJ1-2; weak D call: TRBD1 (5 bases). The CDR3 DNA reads TGTGCCAGCAGCTTGGGGGGTAACTATGGCTACACCTTC. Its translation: CASSLGGNYGYTF.